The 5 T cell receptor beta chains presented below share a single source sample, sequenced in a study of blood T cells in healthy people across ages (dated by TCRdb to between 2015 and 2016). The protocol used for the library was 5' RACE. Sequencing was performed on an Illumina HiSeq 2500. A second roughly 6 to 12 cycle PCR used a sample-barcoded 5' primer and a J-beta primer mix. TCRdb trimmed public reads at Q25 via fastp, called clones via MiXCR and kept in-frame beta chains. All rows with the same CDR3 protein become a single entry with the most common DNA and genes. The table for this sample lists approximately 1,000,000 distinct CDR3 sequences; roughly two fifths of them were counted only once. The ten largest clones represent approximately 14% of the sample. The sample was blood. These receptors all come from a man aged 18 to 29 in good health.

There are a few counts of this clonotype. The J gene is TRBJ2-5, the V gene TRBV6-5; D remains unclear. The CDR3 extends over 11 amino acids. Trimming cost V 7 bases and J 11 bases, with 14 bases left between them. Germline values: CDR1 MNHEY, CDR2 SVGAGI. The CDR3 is CASTAYNEQYF. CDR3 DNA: TGTGCCAGCACGGCCTACAATGAGCAGTACTTC.

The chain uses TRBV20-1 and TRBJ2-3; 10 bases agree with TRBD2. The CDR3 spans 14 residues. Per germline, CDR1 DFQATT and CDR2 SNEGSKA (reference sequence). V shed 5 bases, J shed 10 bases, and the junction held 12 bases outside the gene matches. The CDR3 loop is CSAHSGGPLTAQYF. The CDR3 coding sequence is TGCAGTGCTCATAGCGGGGGGCCCTTAACGGCGCAGTATTTT.

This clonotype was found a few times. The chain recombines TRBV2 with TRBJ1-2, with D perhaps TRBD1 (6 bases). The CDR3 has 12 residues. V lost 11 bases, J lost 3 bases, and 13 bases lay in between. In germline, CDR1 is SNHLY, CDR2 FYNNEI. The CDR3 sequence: CARRTEYYGYTF. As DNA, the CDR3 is TGTGCCCGTCGGACAGAGTACTATGGCTACACCTTC.

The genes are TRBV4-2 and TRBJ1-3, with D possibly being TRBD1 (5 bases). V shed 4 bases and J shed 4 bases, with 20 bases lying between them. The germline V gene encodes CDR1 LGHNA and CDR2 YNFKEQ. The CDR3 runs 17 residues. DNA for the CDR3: TGTGCCAGCAGCCGCCACCGGGGACGCAGTGAGGGAAACACCATATATTTT. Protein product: CASSRHRGRSEGNTIYF.

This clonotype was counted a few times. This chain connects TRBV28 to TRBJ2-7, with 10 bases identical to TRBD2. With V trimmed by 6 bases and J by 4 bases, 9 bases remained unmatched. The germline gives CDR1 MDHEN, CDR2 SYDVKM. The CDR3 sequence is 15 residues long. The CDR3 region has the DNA TGTGCCAGCAGCCAAACCAGCGGGGGGGCATACGAGCAGTACTTC. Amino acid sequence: CASSQTSGGAYEQYF.